This entry lists 10 T cell receptor beta chains sequenced from one sample in a study of shared clonotypes between healthy human individuals. The method was immunoSEQ multiplex PCR; TCRdb's version includes in-frame clones alone and lacks a portion of them. The table shows 2,500,000 or so clones, with under 95% occurring only once. Sequencing was performed on naive CD4+ T cells from PBMCs. Subset given: CD45RA+ positively selected. The receptor source for this set is a man younger than 35 in good health. Some clones in this sample may be carry-over from other donors' samples.

This clone was seen once. The V call is TRBV6-1, the J call TRBJ1-5, with D possibly being TRBD1 (6 bases). The V end was cut by 3 bases, the J end by 8 bases, with 23 bases between. This CDR3 contains 17 residues. Per the germline V gene, CDR1 is MNHNS and CDR2 is SASEGT. The CDR3 coding sequence is TGTGCCAGCAGTGATTACCGTCGCGCGTCAGGGGTGGAGCCCCAGCATTTT. Residues: CASSDYRRASGVEPQHF.

This chain joins TRBV18 and TRBJ1-2; TRBD1 matches at 8 bases. CDR3 length: 13 residues. Losses at the gene ends were 4 bases for V and 7 bases for J; bases not matched to a gene: 5. Germline V gene sequence: CDR1 KGHSH, CDR2 LQKENI. As DNA, the CDR3 is TGTGCCAGCTCACTGCAGGGGGCGCGTGGCTACACCTTC. Its protein is CASSLQGARGYTF.

The rearrangement joins TRBV7-8 to TRBJ1-1; possible D gene TRBD1, 5 bases. There are 15 residues in the CDR3. Germline lookup yields CDR1 SGHVS and CDR2 FQNEAQ. V was cut by 3 bases and J by 6 bases, with 17 bases left in between. CDR3 sequence: CASSLAMSGAAEAFF. The DNA for the CDR3 is TGTGCCAGCAGCTTGGCGATGAGTGGGGCGGCTGAAGCTTTCTTT.

The rearrangement joins TRBV12-5 to TRBJ1-1; TRBD1 agrees at 7 bases. Germline V gene data show CDR1 as LGHNT and CDR2 as FRNRAP. The V segment lost 7 bases and the J segment 4 bases; nucleotides outside the gene matches: 3. This CDR3 spans 12 amino acids. CDR3 coding DNA: TGTGCTAGTGCTCCAGGGGGCACTGAAGCTTTCTTT. Its translation is CASAPGGTEAFF.

J is TRBJ2-3 and V is TRBV29-1; D remains unclear. The CDR3 runs to 13 residues. Germline CDR1 reads SQVTM; CDR2 reads ANQGSEA. Trimming took off 3 bases at V and 0 bases at J, with 7 bases between the two ends. The DNA of the CDR3 is TGCAGCGTTGAGTCGCCTAGCACAGATACGCAGTATTTT. Amino acids: CSVESPSTDTQYF.

The CDR3 DNA sequence: TGTGCCAGCATTGACTCTTCCTACGAGCAGTACTTC. It yields the protein CASIDSSYEQYF. The V gene is TRBV28, the J gene TRBJ2-7; D is uncertain. Germline V gene data show CDR1 as MDHEN and CDR2 as SYDVKM. CDR3 length: 12 amino acids. Trimming cost V 7 bases and J 1 base, with 8 bases left between them. Full variable domain (missing parts from reference TRBV28 and TRBJ2-7): DVKVTQSSRYLVKRTGEKVFLECVQDMDHENMFWYRQDPGLGLRLIYFSYDVKMKEKGDIPEGYSVSREKKERFSLILESASTNQTSMYLCASIDSSYEQYFGPGTRLTVT.

The gene calls are TRBV2 and TRBJ2-7; tentative D call: TRBD1 (8 bases). The CDR3 has 14 amino acids. Germline CDR1 is SNHLY and CDR2 is FYNNEI. Trimming stripped 5 bases from V and 2 bases from J, with 13 bases between. CDR3 bases: TGTGCCAGCAGTTCTACAGGGGGGGCCTACGAGCAGTACTTC. As protein: CASSSTGGAYEQYF.

The chain couples TRBV5-1 to TRBJ1-3, with a weak D call TRBD1 (5 bases). The V and J ends lost 4 bases and 2 bases respectively, with 7 bases between them. The CDR3 loop spans 13 amino acids. Germline CDR1 reads SGHRS; CDR2 reads YFSETQ. As DNA, the CDR3 is TGCGCCAGCAGCGAACAGGCTGGAAACACCATATATTTT. Its translation is CASSEQAGNTIYF.

This chain connects TRBV28 to TRBJ1-2; D gene unclear. The CDR3 is 13 residues long. The germline V gene has CDR1 MDHEN and CDR2 SYDVKM. The germline V and J ends were trimmed by 8 bases and 0 bases, with 10 bases remaining between them. As DNA, the CDR3 is TGTGCCAGCGGTAACAGAACTAACTATGGCTACACCTTC. This gives the protein CASGNRTNYGYTF.

With respect to this clone: This specimen includes other DNA sequences encoding the same CDR3. The V gene is TRBV27, the J gene TRBJ2-3; D unclear. The CDR3 is 11 residues long. The V gene's germline CDR1 is MNHEY and CDR2 SMNVEV (reference sequence). Trimming left V 5 bases short and J 5 bases short, with 5 bases between. The CDR3 DNA reads TGTGCCAGCAGTAGTAGAGATACGCAGTATTTT. This translates into CASSSRDTQYF.